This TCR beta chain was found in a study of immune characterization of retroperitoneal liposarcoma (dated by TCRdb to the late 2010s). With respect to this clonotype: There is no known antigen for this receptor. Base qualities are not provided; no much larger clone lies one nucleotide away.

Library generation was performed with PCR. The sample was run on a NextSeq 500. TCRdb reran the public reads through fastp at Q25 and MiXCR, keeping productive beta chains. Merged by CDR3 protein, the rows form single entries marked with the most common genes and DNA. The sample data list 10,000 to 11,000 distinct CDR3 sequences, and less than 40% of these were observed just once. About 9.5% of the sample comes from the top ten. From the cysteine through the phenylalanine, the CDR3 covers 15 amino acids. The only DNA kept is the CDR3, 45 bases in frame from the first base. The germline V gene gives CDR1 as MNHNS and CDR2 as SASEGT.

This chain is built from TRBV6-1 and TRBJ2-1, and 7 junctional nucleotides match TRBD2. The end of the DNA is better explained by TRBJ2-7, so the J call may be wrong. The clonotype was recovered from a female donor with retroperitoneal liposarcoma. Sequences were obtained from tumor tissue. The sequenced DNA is TGTGCCAGCTGGGAGGGTAGGCCAACCGCCGACGAGCAGTACTTC. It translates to CASWEGRPTADEQYF.